The present T cell receptor (beta chain) was sequenced within a study of PD-L1 blockade in urothelial cancer (dated by TCRdb to about 2017). For context, the study as a whole: Every patient began therapy around 2014 and was given atezolizumab 1,200 mg intravenously every 3 weeks. Durable clinical benefit meant progression-free survival longer than 6 months, and TCR features were also tested against progression-free and overall survival. Durable clinical benefit was achieved by nine patients but not by the remaining 20. Some 30 patients had pretreatment blood TCR-seq, some 25 had at least one posttreatment blood collection, and some 25 had tumor TCR-seq. In the same patients, whole exome sequencing and RNA sequencing of pretreatment tumors were performed in addition to TCR sequencing. Pretreatment tumor samples, along with matched peripheral blood collected serially before and after atezolizumab treatment, underwent TCR sequencing. An ECOG performance status of 0 or 1 was recorded for the patients, and 0 to 3 prior chemotherapy regimens had been received by the patients. Blood samples gave a median of about 150,000 T cells and tens of thousands of unique TCRs, with a median clonality of approximately 0.08. About 90% of the roughly 30 patients were identified as males with urothelial cancer of bladder origin, and a prior smoking history was reported by 18 of 29 patients. Blood samples were analyzed 3 weeks after the start of treatment (second dose) and 6 weeks after the start of treatment. The study, an exploratory multi-omic analysis, examined somatic, immune and clinical correlates of response to PD-L1 blockade with atezolizumab in urothelial cancer.

Remarks on this clone: Its antigen remains unidentified. Base qualities are not provided; no much larger clone lies one nucleotide away.

Each PCR received spiked-in synthetic TCR analog templates so that absolute template abundance could be estimated from read counts. TCRbeta CDR3 regions were amplified from genomic DNA with bias-controlled V and J gene primers using the immunoSEQ assay. Sequencing of rearranged TCRbeta segments was done at approximately 20X coverage. Concerning the study's data processing: Clustering was used to correct sequencing errors, and CDR3s were annotated against IMGT to assign V, D and J genes. Downstream analyses used only productive TCRbeta rearrangements, leaving out any out-of-frame or stop-codon sequences. Clonality was calculated as one minus the Shannon entropy normalized by the log of the number of unique productive sequences. Clones differing between time points or between blood and tumor were identified using Fisher's exact test with Benjamini-Hochberg correction, with an adjusted p below 0.01 applied as the threshold. TCRdb re-hosts the immuneACCESS table, in-frame sequences only. Its copies lack some clones; in the studies checked, an unresolved V gene accounts for under half of them, and the cause for the rest is not known. V and J calls and clone size are as listed in that table; D and trimming were resolved from the DNA. The table for this sample lists about 49,000 clones; 70% to 90% of them were counted only once. The ten biggest clones cover 6.5% to 8% of the sample.

The study at large found these results: A pretreatment peripheral blood TCR clonality below the median was linked to improved progression-free and overall survival. Greater expansion of tumor-associated TCR clones in peripheral blood 3 weeks after the start of treatment was observed in patients with durable benefit (n of about 24, p = 0.022). Because the sample size was small (n ≈ 27) and many exploratory analyses were performed, the results are intended to be hypothesis-generating.

The CDR3 has 15 amino acids, counting the end cysteine and phenylalanine. The only DNA kept is the CDR3, 45 bases in frame from the first base. V lost 0 bases and J lost 6 bases; the stretch between them is 12 bases long. From a lookup of the germline V gene (reference sequence), CDR1 and CDR2 are LNHNV and YYDKDF. A cohort of approximately 30 patients with locally advanced or metastatic urothelial carcinoma, treated at Memorial Sloan Kettering on a trial protocol, was included. Peripheral blood mononuclear cells were collected pretreatment and during treatment, with between 1 and 8 total time points per patient. The Qiagen DNeasy Blood extraction kit was used to purify genomic DNA from total PBMCs and tumor samples. PBMCs were collected pretreatment and during treatment, and were isolated and stored as previously described.

The sequencing used PBMCs, collected around atezolizumab (anti-PD-L1) treatment. The chain employs TRBV15 and TRBJ1-5; no D gene is confidently identified. This clonotype was sampled from a man aged 60 to 75 with urothelial cancer. CDR3 region: CATSRDLTGAQPQHF. The sequence in DNA is TGTGCCACCAGCAGAGATCTAACTGGAGCTCAGCCCCAGCATTTT.